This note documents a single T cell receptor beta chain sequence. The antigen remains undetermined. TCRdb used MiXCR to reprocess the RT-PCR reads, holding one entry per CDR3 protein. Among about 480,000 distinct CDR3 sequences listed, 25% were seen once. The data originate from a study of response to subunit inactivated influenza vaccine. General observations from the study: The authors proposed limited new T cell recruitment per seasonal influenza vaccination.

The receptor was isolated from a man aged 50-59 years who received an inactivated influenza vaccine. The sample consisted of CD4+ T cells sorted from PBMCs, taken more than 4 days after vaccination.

CDR3 nucleotides: TGTGCCACCAGTGATTTGATAGGGGTTTGGAATTCACCCCTCCACTTT. Encoded protein: CATSDLIGVWNSPLHF. The chain joins TRBV24-1 to TRBJ1-6; possibly TRBD1 for D (5 bases). V was shortened by 0 bases and J by 7 bases, with 12 bases between the two germline ends. Germline V CDR1 and CDR2: KGHDR, SFDVKD. CDR3 length: 16 amino acids.